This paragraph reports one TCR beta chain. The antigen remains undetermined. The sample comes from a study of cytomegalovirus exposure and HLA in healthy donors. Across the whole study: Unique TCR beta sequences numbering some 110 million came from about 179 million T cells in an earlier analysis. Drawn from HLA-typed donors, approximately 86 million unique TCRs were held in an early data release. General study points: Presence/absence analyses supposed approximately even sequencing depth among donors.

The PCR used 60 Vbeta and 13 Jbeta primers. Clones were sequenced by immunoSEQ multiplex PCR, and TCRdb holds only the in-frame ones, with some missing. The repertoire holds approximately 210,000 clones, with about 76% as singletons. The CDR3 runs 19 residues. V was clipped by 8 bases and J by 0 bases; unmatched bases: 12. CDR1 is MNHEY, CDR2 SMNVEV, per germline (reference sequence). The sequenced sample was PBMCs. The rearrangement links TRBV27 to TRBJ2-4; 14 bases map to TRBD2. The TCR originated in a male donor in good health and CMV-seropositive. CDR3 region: CASGDRGLAGAPAKNIQYF. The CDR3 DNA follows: TGTGCCAGCGGGGACAGGGGACTAGCGGGAGCTCCAGCCAAAAACATTCAGTACTTC.